This section outlines one T cell receptor (beta chain) sequence together with its context. What it binds is unknown. CDR3 length: 15 residues. The V segment lost 4 bases and the J segment 5 bases; nucleotides outside the gene matches: 9. Germline values: CDR1 WNHNN, CDR2 SYGVQD (reference sequence). The data originate from a study of early stage breast cancer tumors. About the study: Most invasive tumors, about 80% of the 16, were ER+/PR+/HER2-.

General study points: Commonly generated sequences made up most enriched TCRB sequences shared between patients. Comparing each tissue with blood distinguished tumor from normal in most of the 16 patients. Tumors had about 2.6-fold higher T cell density than normal breast.

Sequenced by immunoSEQ multiplex PCR; TCRdb stores in-frame clones only, minus some. The sample lists some 48,000 clones, roughly 84% occurring once. Material: blood. This TCR derives from a person aged 45 to 60 with breast cancer. The chain uses TRBV10-1 and TRBJ1-1; 8 bases line up with TRBD1. The CDR3 sequence: CASSAETGAGTEAFF. CDR3 bases: TGCGCCAGCAGTGCCGAGACAGGGGCTGGAACTGAAGCTTTCTTT.